A single sample is the source of the 8 T cell receptor beta chains below, sequenced in a study of control samples from healthy donors and cancer patients. The method was immunoSEQ multiplex PCR; TCRdb's version includes in-frame clones alone and lacks a portion of them. This table holds about 42,000 clones, over 80% found once. The sample comprised blood. The receptors derive from a man in his sixties in good health.

This chain's CDR3 is CASSLVGQGFTDTQYF. CDR3 nucleotides: TGTGCCAGCAGCTTAGTGGGACAGGGATTCACAGATACGCAGTATTTT. The chain uses TRBV11-2 and TRBJ2-3, with TRBD1 matching over 9 bases. This CDR3 contains 16 residues. V trimming: 1 base; J trimming: 2 bases; junction bases outside the gene matches: 4. CDR1 SGHAT and CDR2 FQNNGV come from the germline V gene.

The chain couples TRBV15 to TRBJ1-1; 7 bases map to TRBD1. With 1 base clipped from V and 4 bases from J, the junction kept 6 bases outside the gene matches. The CDR3 consists of 15 residues. Looked up from germline, CDR1 is LNHNV and CDR2 is YYDKDF (reference sequence). CDR3 amino acids: CATSRGESGGTEAFF. In nucleotides, the CDR3 is TGTGCCACCAGCAGAGGAGAGTCAGGGGGCACTGAAGCTTTCTTT.

This clone was found a few times. The CDR3 region is CAWRRTGGRNTEAFF. The CDR3, as DNA: TGTGCCTGGAGAAGGACAGGGGGAAGGAACACTGAAGCTTTCTTT. This rearrangement joins TRBV30 to TRBJ1-1; TRBD1 matches at 10 bases. The ends lost 3 bases at V and 1 base at J; junction bases unmatched: 5. CDR1 and CDR2 (germline): GTSNPN, SVGIG (reference sequence). This CDR3 spans 15 amino acids. The complete variable domain, with remaining parts taken from reference TRBV30 and TRBJ1-1, reads SQTIHQWPATLVQPVGSPLSLECTVEGTSNPNLYWYRQAAGRGLQLLFYSVGIGQISSEVPQNLSASRPQDRQFILSSKKLLLSDSGFYLCAWRRTGGRNTEAFFGQGTRLTVV.

The chain carries TRBV9 and TRBJ2-2; D is possibly TRBD2 (6 bases). V was clipped by 5 bases and J by 1 base, with 12 bases between them. Germline V gene data show CDR1 as SGDLS and CDR2 as YYNGEE. This CDR3 has 15 residues. This CDR3 is CASSRTIQNTGELFF. The CDR3 DNA follows: TGTGCCAGCAGTCGGACTATACAGAACACCGGGGAGCTGTTTTTT.

V and J are TRBV5-1 and TRBJ2-1, with 9 bases aligning to TRBD2. The length of the CDR3 is 16 residues. Germline trimming cut 1 base from V and 7 bases from J; bases unmatched to any gene: 9. In germline, CDR1 is SGHRS, CDR2 YFSETQ. In DNA, the CDR3 is TGCGCCAGCAGCTTGTCGCTAGCGGGAACGGGAAATGAGCAGTTCTTC. Amino acid sequence: CASSLSLAGTGNEQFF.

The CDR3 DNA reads as TGTGCCAGTAGTTCCCCGAAGGAGGGACGGCTAAGGTCCTACGAGCAGTACTTC. It is translated as CASSSPKEGRLRSYEQYF. The chain is built from TRBV19 and TRBJ2-7, with D perhaps TRBD2 (6 bases). Trimming pared 5 bases from V and 1 base from J, leaving 24 bases between. This CDR3 contains 18 residues. Per the germline V gene, CDR1 is LNHDA and CDR2 is SQIVND (reference sequence).

This chain uses TRBV7-2 with TRBJ1-5; D may be TRBD1 (5 bases). This CDR3 has 15 residues. Trimming removed 4 bases from V and 3 bases from J, with 13 bases in between. Germline values: CDR1 SGHTA, CDR2 FQGNSA. CDR3 sequence (DNA): TGTGCCAGCAGCTATGACAGCCTCACCAATCAGCCCCAGCATTTT. Protein sequence: CASSYDSLTNQPQHF.

This clone is a singleton in its sample. This rearrangement joins TRBV11-1 to TRBJ2-5, with D possibly called TRBD1 or TRBD2 (6 bases each). Germline V gene data show CDR1 as SGHAT and CDR2 as FQDESV (reference sequence). The V gene lost 0 bases and the J gene lost 5 bases, with 10 bases spanning the gap. The CDR3 has 14 amino acids. The CDR3 DNA sequence: TGTGCCAGCAGCTTAGCTCGGGGGCTCGAGACCCAGTACTTC. It encodes CASSLARGLETQYF.